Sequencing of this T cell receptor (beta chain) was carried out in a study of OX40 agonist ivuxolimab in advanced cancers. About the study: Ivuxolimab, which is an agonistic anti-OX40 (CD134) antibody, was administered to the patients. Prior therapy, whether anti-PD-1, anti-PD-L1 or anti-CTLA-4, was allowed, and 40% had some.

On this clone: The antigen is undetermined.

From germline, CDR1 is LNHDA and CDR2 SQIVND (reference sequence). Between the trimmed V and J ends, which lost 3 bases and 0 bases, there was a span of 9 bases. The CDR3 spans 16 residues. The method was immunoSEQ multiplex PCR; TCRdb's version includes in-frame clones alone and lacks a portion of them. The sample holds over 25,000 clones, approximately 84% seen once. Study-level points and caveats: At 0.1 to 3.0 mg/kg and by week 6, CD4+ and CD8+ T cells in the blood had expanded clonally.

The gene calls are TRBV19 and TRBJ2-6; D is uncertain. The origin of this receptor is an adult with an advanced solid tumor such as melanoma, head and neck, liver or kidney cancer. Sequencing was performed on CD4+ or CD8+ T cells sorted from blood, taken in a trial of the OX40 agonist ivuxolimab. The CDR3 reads CASSINGLSGANVLTF. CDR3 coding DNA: TGTGCCAGTAGTATTAATGGCCTCTCTGGGGCCAACGTCCTGACTTTC.